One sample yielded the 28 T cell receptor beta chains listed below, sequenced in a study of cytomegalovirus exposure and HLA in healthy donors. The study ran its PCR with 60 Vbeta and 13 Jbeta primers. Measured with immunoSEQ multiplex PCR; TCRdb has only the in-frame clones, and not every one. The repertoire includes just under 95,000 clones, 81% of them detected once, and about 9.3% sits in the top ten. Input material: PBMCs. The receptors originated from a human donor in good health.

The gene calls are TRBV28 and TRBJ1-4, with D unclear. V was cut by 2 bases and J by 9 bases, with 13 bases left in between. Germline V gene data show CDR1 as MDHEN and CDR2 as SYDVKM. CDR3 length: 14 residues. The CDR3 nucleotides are TGTGCCAGCAGTTTACTCTGGAGGGAGAAAAAACTGTTTTTT. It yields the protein CASSLLWREKKLFF.

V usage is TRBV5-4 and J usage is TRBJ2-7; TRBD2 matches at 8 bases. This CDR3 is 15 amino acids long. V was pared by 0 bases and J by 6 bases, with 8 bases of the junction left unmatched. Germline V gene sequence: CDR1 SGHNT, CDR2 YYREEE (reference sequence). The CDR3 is CASSLGPSGSLEQYF. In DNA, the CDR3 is TGTGCCAGCAGCTTGGGTCCCAGCGGGAGTCTCGAGCAGTACTTC.

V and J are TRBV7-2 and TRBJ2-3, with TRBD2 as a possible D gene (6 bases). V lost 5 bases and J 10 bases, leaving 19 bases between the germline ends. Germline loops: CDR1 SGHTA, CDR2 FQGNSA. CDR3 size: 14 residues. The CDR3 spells CASSPVSGVRSQYF. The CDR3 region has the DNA TGTGCCAGCAGCCCCGTTTCGGGGGTTCGATCGCAGTATTTT.

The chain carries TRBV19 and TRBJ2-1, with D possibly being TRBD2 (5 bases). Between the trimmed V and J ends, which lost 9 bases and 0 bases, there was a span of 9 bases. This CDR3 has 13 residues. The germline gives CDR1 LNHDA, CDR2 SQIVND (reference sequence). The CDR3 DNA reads TGTGCCAGCGGGGAGAGCTCCTACAATGAGCAGTTCTTC. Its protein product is CASGESSYNEQFF.

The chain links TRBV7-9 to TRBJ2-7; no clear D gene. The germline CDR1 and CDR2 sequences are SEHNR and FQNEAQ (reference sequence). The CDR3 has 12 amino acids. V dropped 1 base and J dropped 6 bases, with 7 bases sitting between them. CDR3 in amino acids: CASSLVAAEQYF. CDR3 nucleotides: TGTGCCAGCAGCTTAGTCGCGGCCGAGCAGTACTTC.

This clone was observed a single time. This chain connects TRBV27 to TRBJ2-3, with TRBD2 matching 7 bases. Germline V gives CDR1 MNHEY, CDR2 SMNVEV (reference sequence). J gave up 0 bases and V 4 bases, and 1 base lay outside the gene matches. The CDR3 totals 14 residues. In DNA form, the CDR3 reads TGTGCCAGCAGTTGGCGGGGGAGCACAGATACGCAGTATTTT. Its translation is CASSWRGSTDTQYF.

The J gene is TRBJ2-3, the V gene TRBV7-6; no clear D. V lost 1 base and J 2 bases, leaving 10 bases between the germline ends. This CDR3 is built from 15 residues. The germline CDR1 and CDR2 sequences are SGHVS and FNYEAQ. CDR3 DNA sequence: TGTGCCAGCAGCTTAGGCCCTAGTCTCACAGATACGCAGTATTTT. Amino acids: CASSLGPSLTDTQYF.

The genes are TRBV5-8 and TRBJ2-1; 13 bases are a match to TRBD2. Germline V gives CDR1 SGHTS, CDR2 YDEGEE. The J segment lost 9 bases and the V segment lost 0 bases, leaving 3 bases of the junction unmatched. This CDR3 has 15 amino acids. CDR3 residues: CASSLGLAGGIEQFF. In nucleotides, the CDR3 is TGTGCCAGCAGCTTGGGACTAGCGGGAGGCATTGAGCAGTTCTTC.

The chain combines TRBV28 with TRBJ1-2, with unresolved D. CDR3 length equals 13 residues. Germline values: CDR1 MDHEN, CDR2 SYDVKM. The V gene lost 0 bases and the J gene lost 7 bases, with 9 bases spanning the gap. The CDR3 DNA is TGTGCCAGCAGTTTATGGCAGGAGGGTGGCTACACCTTC. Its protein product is CASSLWQEGGYTF.

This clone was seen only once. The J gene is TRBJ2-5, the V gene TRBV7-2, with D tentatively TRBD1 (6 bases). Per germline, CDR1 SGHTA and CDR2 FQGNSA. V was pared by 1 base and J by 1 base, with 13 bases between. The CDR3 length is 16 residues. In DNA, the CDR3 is TGTGCCAGCAGCTTAGAGGTAGCACAGGGCCAAGAGACCCAGTACTTC. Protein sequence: CASSLEVAQGQETQYF.

The CDR3 here is CASSFVLAGAYEQYF. The DNA for the CDR3 is TGTGCCAGCAGCTTCGTACTAGCGGGAGCCTACGAGCAGTACTTC. V is TRBV5-6 and J is TRBJ2-7; the match to TRBD2 covers 11 bases. V lost 2 bases and J lost 2; bases outside the gene matches: 3. CDR3 length: 15 residues. CDR1 is SGHDT and CDR2 is YYEEEE in the germline V gene.

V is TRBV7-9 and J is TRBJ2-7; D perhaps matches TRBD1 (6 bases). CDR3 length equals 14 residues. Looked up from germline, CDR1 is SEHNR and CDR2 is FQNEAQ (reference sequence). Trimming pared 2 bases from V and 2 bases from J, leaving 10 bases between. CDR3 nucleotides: TGTGCCAGCAGCTTAATGGGACAAACCTACGAGCAGTACTTC. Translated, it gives CASSLMGQTYEQYF.

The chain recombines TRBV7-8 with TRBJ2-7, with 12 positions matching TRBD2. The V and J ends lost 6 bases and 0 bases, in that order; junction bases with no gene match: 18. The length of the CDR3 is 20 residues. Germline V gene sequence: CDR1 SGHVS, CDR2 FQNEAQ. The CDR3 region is CASRNRAPGLAGPSSYEQYF. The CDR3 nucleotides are TGTGCCAGCAGGAACAGGGCCCCGGGACTAGCGGGCCCAAGCTCCTACGAGCAGTACTTC.

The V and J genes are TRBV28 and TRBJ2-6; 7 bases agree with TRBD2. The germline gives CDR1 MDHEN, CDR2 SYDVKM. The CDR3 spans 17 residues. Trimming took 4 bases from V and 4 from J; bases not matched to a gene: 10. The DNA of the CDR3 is TGTGCCAGCAGTTGGGGGGGGTCCCTTGGGGGGGCCAACGTCCTGACTTTC. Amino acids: CASSWGGSLGGANVLTF.

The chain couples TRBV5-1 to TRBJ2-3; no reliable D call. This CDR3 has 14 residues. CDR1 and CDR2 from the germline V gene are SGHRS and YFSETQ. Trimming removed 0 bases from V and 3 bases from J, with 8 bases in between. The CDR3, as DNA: TGCGCCAGCAGCTTGGCCACACAGACAGATACGCAGTATTTT. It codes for CASSLATQTDTQYF.

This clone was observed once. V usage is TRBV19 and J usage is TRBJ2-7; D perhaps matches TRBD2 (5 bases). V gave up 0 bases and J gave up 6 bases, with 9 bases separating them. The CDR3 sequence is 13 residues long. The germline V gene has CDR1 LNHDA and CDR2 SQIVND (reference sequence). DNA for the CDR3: TGTGCCAGTAGTATAGATTCCGGGGTCGAGCAGTACTTC. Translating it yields CASSIDSGVEQYF.

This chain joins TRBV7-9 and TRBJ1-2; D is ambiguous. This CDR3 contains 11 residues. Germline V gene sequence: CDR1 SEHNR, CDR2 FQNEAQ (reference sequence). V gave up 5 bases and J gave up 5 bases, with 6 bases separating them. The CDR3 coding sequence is TGTGCCAGCAGCCCAGGATATGGCTACACCTTC. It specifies CASSPGYGYTF. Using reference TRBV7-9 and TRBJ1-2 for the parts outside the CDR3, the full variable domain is DTGVSQNPRHKITKRGQNVTFRCDPISEHNRLYWYRQTLGQGPEFLTYFQNEAQLEKSRLLSDRFSAERPKGSFSTLEIQRTEQGDSAMYLCASSPGYGYTFGSGTRLTVV.

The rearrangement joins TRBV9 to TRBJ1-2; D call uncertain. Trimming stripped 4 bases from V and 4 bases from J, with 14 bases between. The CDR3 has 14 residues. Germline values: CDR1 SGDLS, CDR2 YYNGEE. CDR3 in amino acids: CASSSSWSSYGYTF. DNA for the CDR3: TGTGCCAGCAGCTCAAGTTGGAGTAGCTATGGCTACACCTTC. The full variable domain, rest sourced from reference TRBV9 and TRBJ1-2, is DSGVTQTPKHLITATGQRVTLRCSPRSGDLSVYWYQQSLDQGLQFLIQYYNGEERAKGNILERFSAQQFPDLHSELNLSSLELGDSALYFCASSSSWSSYGYTFGSGTRLTVV.

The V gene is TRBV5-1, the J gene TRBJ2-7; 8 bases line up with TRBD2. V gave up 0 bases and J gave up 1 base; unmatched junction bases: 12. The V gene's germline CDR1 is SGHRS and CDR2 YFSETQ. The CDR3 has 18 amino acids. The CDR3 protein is CASSLVWGTGRGSYEQYF. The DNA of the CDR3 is TGCGCCAGCAGCTTGGTCTGGGGGACCGGGAGGGGTTCCTACGAGCAGTACTTC.

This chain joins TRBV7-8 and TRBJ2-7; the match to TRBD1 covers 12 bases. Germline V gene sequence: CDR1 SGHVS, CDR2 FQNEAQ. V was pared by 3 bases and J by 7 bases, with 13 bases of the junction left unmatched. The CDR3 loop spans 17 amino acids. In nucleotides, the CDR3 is TGTGCCAGCAGCTTTAGGCCCGAGGGACAGGGGGCCCGTGAGCAGTACTTC. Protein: CASSFRPEGQGAREQYF.

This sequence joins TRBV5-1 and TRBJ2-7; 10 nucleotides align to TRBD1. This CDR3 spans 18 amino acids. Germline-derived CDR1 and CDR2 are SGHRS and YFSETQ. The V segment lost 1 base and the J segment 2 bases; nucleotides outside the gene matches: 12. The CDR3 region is CASSLLLGQGVVAYEQYF. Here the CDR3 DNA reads TGCGCCAGCAGCTTGCTTCTAGGACAGGGGGTCGTCGCCTACGAGCAGTACTTC.

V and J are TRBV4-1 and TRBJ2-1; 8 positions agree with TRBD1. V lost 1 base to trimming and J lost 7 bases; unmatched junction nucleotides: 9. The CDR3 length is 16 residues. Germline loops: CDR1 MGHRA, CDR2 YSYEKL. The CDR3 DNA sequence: TGCGCCAGCAGCCAAGCCCTCGGGACAGGCTTGAATGAGCAGTTCTTC. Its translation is CASSQALGTGLNEQFF.

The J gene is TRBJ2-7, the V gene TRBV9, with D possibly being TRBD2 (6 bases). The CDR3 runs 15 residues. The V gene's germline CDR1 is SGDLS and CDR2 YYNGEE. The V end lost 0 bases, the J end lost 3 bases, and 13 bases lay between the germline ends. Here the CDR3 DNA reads TGTGCCAGCAGCGTAGGGGACTCTGACCTCTACGAGCAGTACTTC. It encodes CASSVGDSDLYEQYF. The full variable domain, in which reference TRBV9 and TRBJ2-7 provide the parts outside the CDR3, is DSGVTQTPKHLITATGQRVTLRCSPRSGDLSVYWYQQSLDQGLQFLIQYYNGEERAKGNILERFSAQQFPDLHSELNLSSLELGDSALYFCASSVGDSDLYEQYFGPGTRLTVT.

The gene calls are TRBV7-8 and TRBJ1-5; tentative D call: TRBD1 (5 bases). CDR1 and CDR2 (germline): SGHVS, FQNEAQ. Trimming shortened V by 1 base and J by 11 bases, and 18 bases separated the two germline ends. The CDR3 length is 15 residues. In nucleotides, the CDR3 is TGTGCCAGCAGCTTAGGCAGGGATTTCCCGCAAGCCCAGCATTTT. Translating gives CASSLGRDFPQAQHF.

The CDR3 spells CASSRQDGNSPLHF. In nucleotides, the CDR3 is TGTGCCAGCAGTCGACAGGATGGTAATTCACCCCTCCACTTT. The chain recombines TRBV6-1 with TRBJ1-6; D perhaps matches TRBD1 (6 bases). V was pared by 5 bases and J by 6 bases, with 11 bases between. Germline CDR1 MNHNS, CDR2 SASEGT. There are 14 residues in the CDR3.

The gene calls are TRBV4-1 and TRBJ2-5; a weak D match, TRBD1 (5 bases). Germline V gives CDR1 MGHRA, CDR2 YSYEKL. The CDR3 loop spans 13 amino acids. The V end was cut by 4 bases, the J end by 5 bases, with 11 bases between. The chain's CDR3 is CASSRRVGETQYF. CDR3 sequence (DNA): TGCGCCAGCAGCCGCAGGGTAGGGGAGACCCAGTACTTC.

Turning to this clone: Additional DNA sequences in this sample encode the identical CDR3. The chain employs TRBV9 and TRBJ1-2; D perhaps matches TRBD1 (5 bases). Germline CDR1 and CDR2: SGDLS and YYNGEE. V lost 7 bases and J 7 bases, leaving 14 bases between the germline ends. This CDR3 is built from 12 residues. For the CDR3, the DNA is TGTGCCAGCCGCGGGGGAGGGTCTGGCTACACCTTC. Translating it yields CASRGGGSGYTF.

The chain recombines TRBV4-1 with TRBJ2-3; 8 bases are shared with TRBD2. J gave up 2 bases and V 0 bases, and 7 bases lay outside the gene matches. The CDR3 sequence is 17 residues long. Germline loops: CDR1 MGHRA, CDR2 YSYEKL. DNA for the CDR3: TGCGCCAGCAGCCAAGATCGCGGGGGGCCGGTCACAGATACGCAGTATTTT. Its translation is CASSQDRGGPVTDTQYF.